The clone carrying this TCR beta chain has more than one count but fewer than ten. The antigen is unknown. Trimming shortened V by 6 bases and J by 7 bases, and 24 bases separated the two germline ends. CDR3 length: 17 residues. The germline V gene has CDR1 SEHNR and CDR2 FQNEAQ (reference sequence). This sample was taken from a study of T cells in Graves' hyperthyroidism and ophthalmopathy. It was RNA transcripts that yielded the amplified TCR beta CDR3 regions. TCR CDR3 regions were first amplified by RT-PCR with HTBI primers. Each CDR3 protein is one row after TCRdb ran MiXCR on the multiplex PCR reads. In the table there are more than 550,000 distinct CDR3 sequences, approximately 18% of which are singletons. Study-wide results and limits: Through a model of 13 V-J features, ophthalmopathy was separated from stable hyperthyroidism.

Blood was drawn at first hyperthyroidism diagnosis, before any ophthalmopathy symptoms. V and J are TRBV7-9 and TRBJ1-4; possible D gene TRBD1, 5 bases. The source of this sequence is a woman in her fifties or sixties with Graves' hyperthyroidism that later progressed to Graves' ophthalmopathy. The sample comprised blood. CDR3 sequence: CASRVTGPPPFSEKLFF. The CDR3 DNA reads TGTGCCAGCAGAGTCACAGGACCCCCCCCGTTTAGTGAAAAACTGTTTTTT.